This T cell receptor beta chain was observed in a study of blood T cell repertoires in COVID-19. As for the study in general: Material from acute and convalescent COVID-19 was sourced from the United States, Italy and Spain.

Study processing details: For nucleated cells, counts were estimated from reference gene primer amplification. TCRdb's table, derived via immunoSEQ multiplex PCR, lists solely in-frame clones and lacks some. For V, J and clone size, that table is used; D and trimming come from the DNA. Altogether fewer than 110,000 clones are present, 65% to 80% being singletons, with the ten largest covering more than 4%. This CDR3 is 14 amino acids long. Trimming shortened V by 6 bases and J by 0 bases, and 9 bases separated the two germline ends. CDR1 and CDR2 (germline): MNHEY, SVGAGI. V and J are TRBV6-5 and TRBJ1-5, with D unresolved. This TCR was sampled from a man in his 70s with acute or convalescent COVID-19. Sequencing was done on a sample of peripheral blood. The CDR3 here is CASSRTNSNQPQHF. Here the CDR3 DNA reads TGTGCCAGCAGCCGCACTAATAGCAATCAGCCCCAGCATTTT.